This T cell receptor beta chain comes out of a study of lymphopenia after photon versus proton radiotherapy. Findings of the study overall: Post-nadir diversity loss with photons came from oligoclonal expansion, particularly CD8+ Temra cells. Relative stability marked proton patients; photon patients lost diversity and naive cells. Better survival with proton therapy was suggested as possible, not demonstrated. Larger post-nadir TCR diversity loss correlated inversely with survival in deceased patients.

As concerns this clone: Antigen: not known.

The CDR3 runs to 16 residues. V was shortened by 2 bases and J by 2 bases, with 15 bases between the two germline ends. Per germline, CDR1 MGHRA and CDR2 YSYEKL. Clones were sequenced by immunoSEQ multiplex PCR, and TCRdb holds only the in-frame ones, with some missing. The data show approximately 24,000 clones, roughly 82% seen once. This specimen was peripheral blood, taken from a patient treated with photon-based radiotherapy. This TCR came from a middle-aged man with gastric cancer. This chain uses TRBV4-1 with TRBJ1-1; no clear D. The DNA of the CDR3 is TGCGCCAGCAGCCAAACGGGTGGCCGGGCAAACACTGAAGCTTTCTTT. It specifies CASSQTGGRANTEAFF.